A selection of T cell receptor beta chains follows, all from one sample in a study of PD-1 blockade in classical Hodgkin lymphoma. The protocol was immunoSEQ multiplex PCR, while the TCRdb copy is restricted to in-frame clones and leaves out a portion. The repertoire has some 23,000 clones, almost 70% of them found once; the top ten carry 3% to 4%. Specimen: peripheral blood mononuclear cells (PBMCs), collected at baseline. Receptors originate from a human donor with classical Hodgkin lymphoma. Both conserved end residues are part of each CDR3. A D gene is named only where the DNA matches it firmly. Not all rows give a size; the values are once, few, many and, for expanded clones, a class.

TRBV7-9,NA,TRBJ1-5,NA,CASSLEEGAITDQPQHF,TGTGCCAGCAGCTTAGAGGAAGGGGCCATCACAGATCAGCCCCAGCATTTT
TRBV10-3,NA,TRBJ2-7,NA,CATGSSVYEQYF,TGTGCCACCGGATCTAGTGTCTACGAGCAGTACTTC
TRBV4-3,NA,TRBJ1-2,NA,CASSQNGPSLTYGYTF,TGCGCCAGCAGCCAAAACGGACCTTCCCTAACATATGGCTACACCTTC
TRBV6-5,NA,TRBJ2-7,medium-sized,CASSYSNGGYEQYF,TGTGCCAGCAGTTACTCGAACGGGGGCTATGAGCAGTACTTC
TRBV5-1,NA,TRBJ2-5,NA,CASSLWGGFQETQYF,TGCGCCAGCAGCTTGTGGGGGGGCTTCCAAGAGACCCAGTACTTC
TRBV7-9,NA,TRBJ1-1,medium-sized,CASSFDHLEAFF,TGTGCCAGCAGCTTCGATCACCTGGAAGCTTTCTTT
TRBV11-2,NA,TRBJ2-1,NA,CASSLDRAAYNEQFF,TGTGCCAGCAGCTTAGATCGCGCGGCATACAATGAGCAGTTCTTC
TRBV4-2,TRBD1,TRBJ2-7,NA,CASSRTGQDGFYEQYF,TGTGCCAGCAGCCGGACGGGACAGGATGGATTCTACGAGCAGTACTTC
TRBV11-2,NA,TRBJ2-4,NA,CASSLEVENIQYF,TGTGCCAGCAGCTTAGAAGTAGAAAACATTCAGTACTTC
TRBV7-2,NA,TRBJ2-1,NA,CASSLGLAIYNEQFF,TGTGCCAGCAGCTTAGGTCTAGCTATATACAATGAGCAGTTCTTC
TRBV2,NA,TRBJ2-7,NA,CASRAGTLSSYEQYF,TGTGCCAGCAGGGCCGGGACACTGAGCTCCTACGAGCAGTACTTC
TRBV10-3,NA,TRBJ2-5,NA,CAISVVREETQYF,TGTGCCATCAGTGTTGTCAGGGAAGAGACCCAGTACTTC
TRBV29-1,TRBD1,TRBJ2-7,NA,CSVRPGGGEQYF,TGCAGCGTTCGTCCAGGGGGCGGTGAGCAGTACTTC
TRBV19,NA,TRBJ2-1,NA,CASSTLPGPRGEQFF,TGTGCCAGTAGTACGCTCCCGGGCCCTCGGGGGGAGCAGTTCTTC
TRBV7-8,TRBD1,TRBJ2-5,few,CASSLVAGTGWIQETQYF,TGTGCCAGCAGCTTAGTTGCCGGGACAGGGTGGATACAAGAGACCCAGTACTTC
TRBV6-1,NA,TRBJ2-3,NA,CASSERFGRSTDTQYF,TGTGCCAGCAGTGAACGATTCGGGCGGAGCACAGATACGCAGTATTTT
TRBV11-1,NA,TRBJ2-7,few,CASSLVAENEQYF,TGTGCCAGCAGCTTAGTGGCAGAAAACGAGCAGTACTTC
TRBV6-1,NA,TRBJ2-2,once,CASGRTDSWGELFF,TGTGCCAGCGGGAGGACCGACAGTTGGGGGGAGCTGTTTTTT
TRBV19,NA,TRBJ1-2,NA,CASSTNRDYGYTF,TGTGCCAGTAGTACAAACAGGGACTATGGCTACACCTTC
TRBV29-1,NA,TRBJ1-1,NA,CSVEGTVNTEAFF,TGCAGCGTTGAAGGGACAGTGAACACTGAAGCTTTCTTT
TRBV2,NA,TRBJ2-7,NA,CASIGRSTRSNEQYF,TGTGCCAGCATCGGAAGATCCACTAGGTCGAACGAGCAGTACTTC
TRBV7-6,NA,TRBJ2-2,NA,CASTGAQNTGELFF,TGTGCCAGCACAGGGGCCCAAAACACCGGGGAGCTGTTTTTT
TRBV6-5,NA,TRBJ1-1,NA,CASSYDWGGNEAFF,TGTGCCAGCAGTTACGACTGGGGGGGAAATGAAGCTTTCTTT
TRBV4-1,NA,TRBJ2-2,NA,CASSHPEGGLFF,TGCGCCAGCAGCCATCCCGAGGGCGGGCTGTTTTTT
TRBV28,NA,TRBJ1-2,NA,CASRPQLGALDGYTF,TGTGCCAGCAGGCCCCAGTTGGGGGCATTGGATGGCTACACCTTC
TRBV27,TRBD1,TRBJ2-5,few,CASSLSNTGAKETQYF,TGTGCCAGCAGTTTATCGAATACAGGGGCTAAAGAGACCCAGTACTTC
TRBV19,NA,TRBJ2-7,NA,CASSMGGARNEQYF,TGTGCCAGTAGTATGGGGGGGGCGCGCAACGAGCAGTACTTC
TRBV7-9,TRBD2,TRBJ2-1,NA,CASSSTGTSGGVVEQFF,TGTGCCAGCAGCTCAACCGGGACTAGCGGGGGGGTGGTTGAGCAGTTCTTC
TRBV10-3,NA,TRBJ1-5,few,CAISFSGGTQPQHF,TGTGCCATCAGCTTCTCAGGTGGGACACAGCCCCAGCATTTT
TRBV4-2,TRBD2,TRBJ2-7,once,CASSQVVAGGASYEQYF,TGTGCCAGCAGCCAAGTGGTGGCGGGGGGGGCCTCCTACGAGCAGTACTTC
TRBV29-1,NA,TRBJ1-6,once,CSVAGDRNSPLHF,TGCAGCGTGGCAGGGGATAGAAATTCACCCCTCCACTTT
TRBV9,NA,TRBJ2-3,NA,CASSAQLGAATDTQYF,TGTGCCAGCAGCGCCCAGCTAGGGGCGGCCACAGATACGCAGTATTTT
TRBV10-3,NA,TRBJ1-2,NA,CAISRTLDGGYGYTF,TGTGCCATCAGTCGGACTCTTGATGGAGGGTATGGCTACACCTTC
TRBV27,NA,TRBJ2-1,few,CASSSRLGEQFF,TGTGCCAGCAGCTCTAGGTTGGGTGAGCAGTTCTTC
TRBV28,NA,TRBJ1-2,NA,CASSKGRNYGYTF,TGTGCCTCCAGCAAGGGACGGAACTATGGCTACACCTTC
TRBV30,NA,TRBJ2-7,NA,CALDRLEFYEQYF,TGTGCCCTGGATCGACTAGAGTTCTACGAGCAGTACTTC